This entry concerns a single TCR beta chain. Its target is unknown. With 6 bases removed from V and 2 bases from J, the gap between germline ends came to 14 bases. The CDR3 runs 14 residues. Per germline, CDR1 MNHEY and CDR2 SVGAGI. The sample belongs to a study of shared clonotypes between healthy human individuals. The wider study: For every donor, three CD4 naive, three CD4 memory, two CD8 naive and one CD8 memory plates were used. Findings and caveats of the study: Lower generation probabilities were found for non-shared clonotypes than for those shared by all four donors. Only a few donors were included, so the genetic and exposure-history diversity represented was limited.

It was across several immunoSEQ plates that each subset's genomic DNA was evenly split. Clones were sequenced by immunoSEQ multiplex PCR, and TCRdb holds only the in-frame ones, with some missing. The table shows 2 million to 3 million clones, with more than 85% occurring only once. The chain is built from TRBV6-5 and TRBJ2-7, with D uncertain. The sequenced material came from naive CD4+ T cells from PBMCs. Subset in this sample: CD45RA+ positively selected. The TCR originated in a man between 18 and 35 years old in good health. Some clones in this sample may be carry-over from other donors' samples. CDR3 region: CASRSSDRAYEQYF. CDR3 nucleotides: TGTGCCAGCAGATCCTCGGACCGCGCCTACGAGCAGTACTTC.